Listed below are T cell receptor beta chains from one sample, sequenced in a study of identical twins. TCRdb ran MiXCR on the 5' RACE reads and lists one entry per CDR3 protein. The sample has hundreds of thousands of distinct CDR3 sequences, about 20% seen once. These data were also reused for a study on T cells expressing NK-cell markers.

The sample consisted of PBMCs. Receptors originate from a woman aged 18-30 years in good health. Each CDR3 is given with its conserved first and last residue.

V | CDR3
TRBV20-1 | CSASLLAGGPSEQFF
TRBV6-2/TRBV6-3 | CASSTNRIIDNEQFF
TRBV12-3/TRBV12-4 | CASSLLAGQGNNEQFF
TRBV7-7 | CASSLALHSSGIEETQYF
TRBV20-1 | CCARDTSGRAPYNEQFF
TRBV5-6 | CASSLGPTSGRETQYF
TRBV7-9 | CASTLTGGLSEQYF
TRBV24-1 | CATSDGVGNTDTQYF
TRBV20-1 | CSATEVTTYNEQFF
TRBV24-1 | CATSDGGITDTQYF
TRBV7-2 | CASSPAPFANTGELFF
TRBV12-3/TRBV12-4 | CASSAPRDASYEQYF
TRBV5-8 | CASRWGTSGRDEQFF
TRBV7-3 | CASSSKGTSTGELFF
TRBV14 | CASSPLGSNTEAFF
TRBV5-1 | CASSFRIGDEQYF
TRBV6-4 | CASSATGGSDTQYF
TRBV5-1 | CASSLAGGLTEAFF
TRBV15 | CATGFRGGGANVLTF
TRBV5-1 | CASSFTGDADTQYF
TRBV5-1 | CASKLRPGTDTQYF
TRBV5-1 | CASSSLASTYNEQFF
TRBV5-1 | CASSSGQRNTGELFF
TRBV3-1 | CASSQDIRTGAGEQYF
TRBV7-2 | CASSGGTTWEQYF
TRBV5-6 | CASSYRDRGLYEQYF
TRBV27 | CASSSKYRTSSTGELFF
TRBV7-9 | CASSGILAESSYNEQFF
TRBV6-5 | CASSYSPQVFWSPLHF
TRBV7-3 | CASSRWDRGRVYTDTQYF
TRBV12-5 | CASALGGNTEAFF
TRBV20-1 | CSARDPLPETQYF
TRBV6-2/TRBV6-3 | CASSPRGQGFRAEAFF
TRBV6-1 | CASSGTLGILSSYEQYF
TRBV11-1 | CASSFPFGEGTLNTEAFF
TRBV7-2 | CASSSGGLPYEQYF